This is a list of T cell receptor beta chains from one sample in a study of cytomegalovirus exposure and HLA in healthy donors. Clones were sequenced by immunoSEQ multiplex PCR, and TCRdb holds only the in-frame ones, with some missing. The sample includes 200,000 to 250,000 clones, roughly 80% of them seen just once. Specimen: PBMCs. The origin of the receptors is a girl between 10 and 17 years old in good health and CMV-seronegative. Both conserved end residues are part of each CDR3. Each record gives: V gene, D gene, clone size, J gene, CDR3 protein, CDR3 DNA. A D gene is named only where the DNA matches it firmly. Clone sizes are given selectively: once, few, many, or a class where the clone is expanded.

v_gene: TRBV7-2; d_gene: TRBD2; abundance: -; j_gene: TRBJ2-1; CDR3aa: CASTPGGQYNEQFF; CDR3nt: TGTGCCAGCACCCCGGGGGGTCAGTACAATGAGCAGTTCTTC
v_gene: TRBV5-5; d_gene: -; abundance: -; j_gene: TRBJ2-2; CDR3aa: CASSPQVLVGELFF; CDR3nt: TGTGCCAGCAGCCCCCAGGTATTGGTCGGGGAGCTGTTTTTT
v_gene: TRBV20-1; d_gene: -; abundance: -; j_gene: TRBJ1-1; CDR3aa: CSARGGVAFF; CDR3nt: TGCAGTGCTAGAGGGGGGGTCGCTTTCTTT
v_gene: TRBV6-1; d_gene: TRBD1; abundance: once; j_gene: TRBJ2-7; CDR3aa: CASRPGQASYEQYF; CDR3nt: TGTGCCAGCAGACCGGGACAGGCCTCCTACGAGCAGTACTTC
v_gene: TRBV28; d_gene: -; abundance: once; j_gene: TRBJ2-7; CDR3aa: CASSFNYEQYF; CDR3nt: TGTGCCAGCAGCTTTAACTACGAGCAGTACTTC
v_gene: TRBV29-1; d_gene: -; abundance: -; j_gene: TRBJ1-6; CDR3aa: CSVRSTLNSPLHF; CDR3nt: TGCAGCGTTAGGAGTACCCTTAATTCACCCCTCCACTTT
v_gene: TRBV9; d_gene: -; abundance: -; j_gene: TRBJ2-5; CDR3aa: CASSVSGGETQYF; CDR3nt: TGTGCCAGCAGCGTTAGCGGAGGGGAGACCCAGTACTTC
v_gene: TRBV5-6; d_gene: -; abundance: -; j_gene: TRBJ2-2; CDR3aa: CASSRDRLTGELFF; CDR3nt: TGTGCCAGCAGCCGTGACAGGCTCACCGGGGAGCTGTTTTTT
v_gene: TRBV5-4; d_gene: TRBD1; abundance: few; j_gene: TRBJ1-2; CDR3aa: CASSKTGVSGYTF; CDR3nt: TGTGCCAGCAGCAAGACAGGGGTTTCGGGCTACACCTTC
v_gene: TRBV7-9; d_gene: TRBD1; abundance: -; j_gene: TRBJ1-1; CDR3aa: CSSSPRHRGQAFF; CDR3nt: TGTTCCAGCAGCCCCAGACACAGGGGGCAAGCTTTCTTT
v_gene: TRBV27; d_gene: TRBD1; abundance: -; j_gene: TRBJ1-4; CDR3aa: CASSMDRREKLFF; CDR3nt: TGTGCCAGCAGTATGGACAGGCGTGAAAAACTGTTTTTT
v_gene: TRBV30; d_gene: TRBD2; abundance: -; j_gene: TRBJ2-5; CDR3aa: CAGNGDVGGYRETQYF; CDR3nt: TGTGCCGGGAACGGCGATGTCGGGGGGTACCGGGAGACCCAGTACTTC
v_gene: TRBV6-1; d_gene: -; abundance: -; j_gene: TRBJ1-5; CDR3aa: CASVLTVNQPQHF; CDR3nt: TGTGCCAGCGTCCTGACAGTCAATCAGCCCCAGCATTTT
v_gene: TRBV30; d_gene: -; abundance: -; j_gene: TRBJ1-5; CDR3aa: CAWSVPIQGSGNQPQHF; CDR3nt: TGTGCCTGGAGTGTACCCATACAGGGTTCTGGAAATCAGCCCCAGCATTTT
v_gene: TRBV11-3; d_gene: TRBD2; abundance: -; j_gene: TRBJ2-7; CDR3aa: CASSSHSGSSYEQYF; CDR3nt: TGTGCCAGCAGCTCCCATAGCGGGAGCTCCTACGAGCAGTACTTC
v_gene: TRBV18; d_gene: -; abundance: -; j_gene: TRBJ2-5; CDR3aa: CASSPSTGEAETQYF; CDR3nt: TGTGCCAGCTCACCAAGTACGGGGGAAGCGGAGACCCAGTACTTC
v_gene: TRBV4-2; d_gene: TRBD1; abundance: few; j_gene: TRBJ1-4; CDR3aa: CASSQGGQGIKGEEKLFF; CDR3nt: TGTGCCAGCAGCCAGGGAGGACAGGGAATAAAAGGAGAGGAAAAACTGTTTTTT
v_gene: TRBV19; d_gene: TRBD2; abundance: -; j_gene: TRBJ2-5; CDR3aa: CASSRQRGGRETQYF; CDR3nt: TGTGCCAGTAGTAGGCAGCGGGGGGGCCGGGAGACCCAGTACTTC
v_gene: TRBV7-9; d_gene: -; abundance: -; j_gene: TRBJ2-2; CDR3aa: CASEKEFVTGELFF; CDR3nt: TGTGCCAGTGAGAAGGAGTTTGTCACCGGGGAGCTGTTTTTT
v_gene: TRBV4-1; d_gene: -; abundance: -; j_gene: TRBJ2-7; CDR3aa: CASSHGLVNSYEQYF; CDR3nt: TGCGCCAGCAGCCATGGCCTAGTAAACTCCTACGAGCAGTACTTC
v_gene: TRBV7-3; d_gene: -; abundance: -; j_gene: TRBJ2-7; CDR3aa: CASSPGDRPYEQYF; CDR3nt: TGTGCCAGCAGCCCGGGAGACCGGCCCTACGAGCAGTACTTC
v_gene: TRBV27; d_gene: TRBD1; abundance: -; j_gene: TRBJ1-2; CDR3aa: CASSFGRGYYGYTF; CDR3nt: TGTGCCAGCAGTTTTGGCAGGGGGTACTATGGCTACACCTTC
v_gene: TRBV28; d_gene: TRBD2; abundance: -; j_gene: TRBJ2-2; CDR3aa: CASSFWASGGTGELFF; CDR3nt: TGTGCCAGCAGTTTTTGGGCTAGCGGCGGCACCGGGGAGCTGTTTTTT
v_gene: TRBV6-6; d_gene: -; abundance: once; j_gene: TRBJ1-4; CDR3aa: CASLGSGGEKLFF; CDR3nt: TGTGCCAGCTTGGGCTCCGGAGGAGAAAAACTGTTTTTT
v_gene: TRBV12-5; d_gene: -; abundance: -; j_gene: TRBJ2-7; CDR3aa: CASGRQKSSYEQYF; CDR3nt: TGTGCTAGTGGTCGACAGAAGTCTTCCTACGAGCAGTACTTC
v_gene: TRBV7-2; d_gene: -; abundance: -; j_gene: TRBJ2-3; CDR3aa: CASSTTYTDTQYF; CDR3nt: TGTGCCAGCAGTACTACCTACACAGATACGCAGTATTTT
v_gene: TRBV5-8; d_gene: TRBD1; abundance: -; j_gene: TRBJ2-3; CDR3aa: CASSLVTGSTDTQYF; CDR3nt: TGTGCCAGCAGCTTGGTGACAGGGAGCACAGATACGCAGTATTTT
v_gene: TRBV9; d_gene: TRBD2; abundance: -; j_gene: TRBJ2-1; CDR3aa: CASSLQAGSNEQFF; CDR3nt: TGTGCCAGCAGCCTCCAAGCGGGGAGTAATGAGCAGTTCTTC
v_gene: TRBV6-6; d_gene: -; abundance: few; j_gene: TRBJ2-2; CDR3aa: CASSSGGAGELFF; CDR3nt: TGTGCCAGCAGTTCGGGCGGGGCCGGGGAGCTGTTTTTT
v_gene: TRBV5-1; d_gene: TRBD1; abundance: -; j_gene: TRBJ2-2; CDR3aa: CASRGQGYTGELFF; CDR3nt: TGCGCCAGCCGGGGACAGGGGTACACCGGGGAGCTGTTTTTT
v_gene: TRBV5-4; d_gene: -; abundance: once; j_gene: TRBJ2-1; CDR3aa: CASSLSGGRNYNEQFF; CDR3nt: TGTGCCAGCAGCTTGTCCGGGGGGCGAAACTACAATGAGCAGTTCTTC
v_gene: TRBV2; d_gene: -; abundance: once; j_gene: TRBJ1-2; CDR3aa: CASSGQKQGMPFLGQGYTF; CDR3nt: TGTGCCAGCAGTGGACAAAAACAGGGAATGCCCTTCCTGGGGCAAGGCTACACCTTC
v_gene: TRBV30; d_gene: -; abundance: -; j_gene: TRBJ2-5; CDR3aa: CAWRLPLSYVETQYF; CDR3nt: TGTGCCTGGAGGCTCCCTCTCAGTTATGTGGAGACCCAGTACTTC
v_gene: TRBV7-6; d_gene: -; abundance: -; j_gene: TRBJ2-5; CDR3aa: CASSLSIGGQTQYF; CDR3nt: TGTGCCAGCAGCTTATCGATAGGGGGACAGACCCAGTACTTC
v_gene: TRBV4-1; d_gene: -; abundance: -; j_gene: TRBJ2-3; CDR3aa: CASSQDVRGRDTQYF; CDR3nt: TGCGCCAGCAGCCAAGATGTCCGGGGGAGGGATACGCAGTATTTT
v_gene: TRBV5-1; d_gene: -; abundance: -; j_gene: TRBJ1-2; CDR3aa: CASSLEGNGNRGYTF; CDR3nt: TGCGCCAGCAGCTTGGAGGGTAACGGGAATAGGGGCTACACCTTC
v_gene: TRBV30; d_gene: TRBD2; abundance: -; j_gene: TRBJ2-1; CDR3aa: CAWRGGGAGNEQFF; CDR3nt: TGTGCCTGGAGGGGGGGAGGGGCGGGGAATGAGCAGTTCTTC
v_gene: TRBV30; d_gene: TRBD1; abundance: -; j_gene: TRBJ2-7; CDR3aa: CAWSNAGGFYEQYF; CDR3nt: TGTGCCTGGAGTAACGCAGGGGGATTCTACGAGCAGTACTTC
v_gene: TRBV10-3; d_gene: -; abundance: -; j_gene: TRBJ1-2; CDR3aa: CAISVRGKEGYGYTF; CDR3nt: TGTGCCATCAGTGTCCGGGGTAAGGAAGGCTATGGCTACACCTTC
v_gene: TRBV6-1; d_gene: -; abundance: -; j_gene: TRBJ1-6; CDR3aa: CASSDNREVGSPLHF; CDR3nt: TGTGCCAGCAGCGACAACAGGGAAGTTGGCTCACCCCTCCACTTT
v_gene: TRBV5-6; d_gene: -; abundance: -; j_gene: TRBJ1-2; CDR3aa: CASYLGSYYGYTF; CDR3nt: TGTGCCAGCTACCTGGGGAGCTACTATGGCTACACCTTC
v_gene: TRBV18; d_gene: -; abundance: -; j_gene: TRBJ1-6; CDR3aa: CASSPTRGDSPLHF; CDR3nt: TGTGCCAGCTCACCCACACGGGGGGATTCACCCCTCCACTTT
v_gene: TRBV11-2; d_gene: TRBD1; abundance: few; j_gene: TRBJ2-1; CDR3aa: CASSLGGGPAVNEQFF; CDR3nt: TGTGCCAGCAGCTTAGGAGGGGGCCCTGCAGTCAATGAGCAGTTCTTC
v_gene: TRBV4-3; d_gene: -; abundance: -; j_gene: TRBJ1-2; CDR3aa: CASSQGSGSYGYTF; CDR3nt: TGCGCCAGCAGCCAAGGTTCAGGGTCCTATGGCTACACCTTC
v_gene: TRBV7-9; d_gene: TRBD2; abundance: -; j_gene: TRBJ2-7; CDR3aa: CASSGGGSYEQYF; CDR3nt: TGTGCCAGCAGCGGCGGGGGAAGCTACGAGCAGTACTTC
v_gene: TRBV29-1; d_gene: -; abundance: -; j_gene: TRBJ2-1; CDR3aa: CSVDLGGPNEQFF; CDR3nt: TGCAGCGTTGATCTGGGGGGGCCGAATGAGCAGTTCTTC
v_gene: TRBV6-5; d_gene: TRBD1; abundance: -; j_gene: TRBJ1-5; CDR3aa: CASRPDRGGQPQHF; CDR3nt: TGTGCCAGCAGACCCGACAGGGGGGGTCAGCCCCAGCATTTT
v_gene: TRBV27; d_gene: TRBD2; abundance: -; j_gene: TRBJ2-2; CDR3aa: CASSSTPLAGVVGELFF; CDR3nt: TGTGCCAGCAGTTCGACTCCTCTAGCGGGAGTGGTAGGGGAGCTGTTTTTT
v_gene: TRBV19; d_gene: TRBD1; abundance: -; j_gene: TRBJ2-5; CDR3aa: CASRTGGTGETQYF; CDR3nt: TGTGCCAGTAGGACAGGGGGCACTGGAGAGACCCAGTACTTC